A selection of T cell receptor beta chains follows, all from one sample in a study of blood T cell repertoires in COVID-19. Produced via immunoSEQ multiplex PCR; TCRdb's table is partial and in-frame only. The table records roughly 200,000 clones, approximately 89% of them present only once. The sample was PBMCs or T cells enriched from blood (not recorded which). These receptors all come from a woman in her 30s with acute COVID-19. Both conserved end residues are part of each CDR3. The D gene is left open where the match is weak. Some rows mark clone size as missing; the rest say once, few, many or name a class of expanded clone.

clone_size,v_call,j_call,d_call,cdr3_aa,cdr3_nt
NA,TRBV5-5,TRBJ1-1,NA,CASSFFPQTRNTEAFF,TGTGCCAGCAGCTTTTTTCCCCAAACGAGGAACACTGAAGCTTTCTTT
few,TRBV7-2,TRBJ1-1,NA,CASSSVGGVTEAFF,TGTGCCAGCAGCTCCGTGGGGGGAGTCACTGAAGCTTTCTTT
NA,TRBV9,TRBJ2-5,NA,CASSVRSQETQYF,TGTGCCAGCAGCGTACGGAGCCAAGAGACCCAGTACTTC
NA,TRBV9,TRBJ2-5,NA,CASSQTGHVQETQYF,TGTGCCAGCAGCCAAACTGGGCATGTGCAAGAGACCCAGTACTTC
NA,TRBV29-1,TRBJ2-1,NA,CSHDFGRENEQFF,TGCAGCCACGATTTTGGCAGGGAAAATGAGCAGTTCTTC
NA,TRBV5-6,TRBJ1-2,TRBD1,CASSLAGGFDGYTF,TGTGCCAGCAGCTTGGCAGGGGGTTTCGATGGCTACACCTTC
NA,TRBV28,TRBJ1-1,NA,CASSPPGLNTEAFF,TGTGCCAGCAGTCCTCCGGGGTTGAACACTGAAGCTTTCTTT
NA,TRBV29-1,TRBJ1-1,TRBD1,CSVGQGGNTEAFF,TGCAGCGTTGGCCAGGGGGGGAACACTGAAGCTTTCTTT
NA,TRBV24-1,TRBJ2-2,NA,CATSDLAVTGELFF,TGTGCCACCAGTGATTTGGCGGTCACCGGGGAGCTGTTTTTT
NA,TRBV2,TRBJ2-3,NA,CASIYGGGADTQYF,TGTGCCAGCATTTACGGAGGGGGCGCAGATACGCAGTATTTT
NA,TRBV7-9,TRBJ2-3,TRBD2,CASNRQERGGRDTQYF,TGTGCCAGCAATCGACAGGAGCGGGGGGGCCGAGATACGCAGTATTTT
NA,TRBV7-2,TRBJ2-7,TRBD2,CASSSPGLAVEQYF,TGTGCCAGCAGCTCTCCGGGACTAGCGGTCGAGCAGTACTTC
NA,TRBV5-4,TRBJ2-1,TRBD2,CASHPAIGGGGAYNEQFF,TGTGCCAGCCACCCGGCGATAGGGGGCGGGGGGGCCTACAATGAGCAGTTCTTC
NA,TRBV10-1,TRBJ2-7,NA,CASSDGLLYEQYF,TGCGCCAGCAGTGACGGACTGCTCTACGAGCAGTACTTC
NA,TRBV6-5,TRBJ2-1,TRBD1,CASSSGQPSYNEQFF,TGTGCCAGCAGTTCGGGACAGCCCTCCTACAATGAGCAGTTCTTC
NA,TRBV6-2/TRBV6-3,TRBJ2-7,NA,CASSGTVYEQYF,TGTGCCAGCAGTGGTACAGTCTACGAGCAGTACTTC
NA,TRBV30,TRBJ1-1,NA,CAWGRGGTEAFF,TGTGCCTGGGGCCGAGGGGGCACTGAAGCTTTCTTT
NA,TRBV15,TRBJ1-6,TRBD1,CATSNSEGALYNSPLHF,TGTGCCACCAGCAATTCAGAGGGGGCTCTCTATAATTCACCCCTCCACTTT
NA,TRBV5-8,TRBJ2-1,NA,CASSPSGKDEQFF,TGTGCCAGCAGCCCCTCGGGGAAGGATGAGCAGTTCTTC
once,TRBV15,TRBJ1-6,TRBD1,CATTAGQLNSPLHF,TGTGCCACCACCGCGGGACAGCTAAATTCACCCCTCCACTTT
NA,TRBV30,TRBJ2-7,TRBD2,CAWSVLGGPRQYF,TGTGCCTGGAGTGTACTGGGAGGGCCGCGGCAGTACTTC
once,TRBV6-1,TRBJ1-3,NA,CASSDPRTDYSGNTIYF,TGTGCCAGCAGTGATCCTCGGACAGACTACTCTGGAAACACCATATATTTT
NA,TRBV10-3,TRBJ1-3,NA,CAITSQGLDSGNTIYF,TGTGCCATCACCTCGCAGGGACTTGACTCTGGAAACACCATATATTTT
NA,TRBV7-9,TRBJ1-2,NA,CASSSPRRADYGYTF,TGTGCCAGCAGCTCCCCCCGCAGGGCGGACTATGGCTACACCTTC